A selection of T cell receptor beta chains follows, all from one sample in a study of T-cell reconstitution after alpha-beta-depleted transplantation in children. TCRdb processed the PCR reads anew with MiXCR; each CDR3 protein has one entry. The sample holds hundreds of thousands of distinct CDR3 sequences; around 9.9% are singletons and the top ten take roughly 27%. The sequencing here drew on PBMCs, taken before TCRalphabeta/CD19-depleted stem cell transplant. The receptor source for this set is a child less than two years old with acute myeloid leukemia, due to receive a stem cell transplant. Each CDR3 is given with its conserved first and last residue. A D gene is named only where the DNA matches it firmly. The listing skips clone size in some rows; elsewhere it reads once, few, many or a size class.

cdr3_aa cdr3_nt cdr3_length j_call clone_size v_call d_call
CASGEAFF TGCGCCAGTGGAGAAGCTTTCTTT 8 TRBJ1-1 many TRBV5-1 .
CASCLAGVFNEQFF TGTGCCAGCTGCCTAGCGGGAGTATTCAATGAGCAGTTCTTC 14 TRBJ2-1 many TRBV28 TRBD2
CASSLGTSGTQETQYF TGCGCCAGCAGCTTGGGGACTAGCGGGACCCAAGAGACCCAGTACTTC 16 TRBJ2-5 many TRBV5-1 TRBD2
CASSPTPGHPPTGEKLFF TGTGCCAGCTCTCCAACCCCGGGACACCCCCCGACCGGCGAAAAACTGTTTTTT 18 TRBJ1-4 . TRBV18 .
CASSLLSSPNSYEQYF TGTGCCAGCTCCCTTTTATCCTCGCCCAATTCCTACGAGCAGTACTTC 16 TRBJ2-7 many TRBV18 .
CSAKVRGQGRYSNQPQHF TGCAGTGCTAAGGTCCGAGGACAGGGTCGTTATAGCAATCAGCCCCAGCATTTT 18 TRBJ1-5 many TRBV20-1 TRBD1
CASLVPGQGVGTEAFF TGTGCCAGCTTAGTTCCGGGACAGGGTGTCGGGACTGAAGCTTTCTTT 16 TRBJ1-1 many TRBV28 TRBD1
CASSLYRGSEQFF TGTGCCAGCAGTTTATATAGGGGTAGTGAGCAGTTCTTC 13 TRBJ2-1 many TRBV27 .
CASSNQGDQETQYF TGTGCCAGCAGCAACCAGGGTGATCAAGAGACCCAGTACTTC 14 TRBJ2-5 . TRBV21-1 .
CASSRGSNYGYTF TGTGCCAGCAGCCGGGGATCTAACTATGGCTACACCTTC 13 TRBJ1-2 many TRBV3-1 .
CASSAKGGTGELFF TGTGCCAGCAGCGCAAAAGGTGGGACCGGGGAGCTGTTTTTT 14 TRBJ2-2 many TRBV5-6 .
CASSLQGNSPLHF TGTGCCAGCAGTTTGCAGGGCAATTCACCCCTCCACTTT 13 TRBJ1-6 many TRBV12-3/TRBV12-4 .
CASSPPETGHRYTDTQYF TGTGCCAGCAGCCCACCCGAGACGGGACACCGCTACACAGATACGCAGTATTTT 18 TRBJ2-3 many TRBV7-2 .
CASSLEWDRENTEAFF TGTGCCAGCAGCTTAGAATGGGACAGGGAGAACACTGAAGCTTTCTTT 16 TRBJ1-1 . TRBV7-9 TRBD1
CATSGTSGRSQYF TGTGCCACCAGTGGGACTAGCGGTCGTTCGCAGTATTTT 13 TRBJ2-3 many TRBV24-1 TRBD2
CASSYWGNPETQYF TGTGCCAGCAGCTATTGGGGGAACCCGGAGACCCAGTACTTC 14 TRBJ2-5 many TRBV9 .
CASSPRTGRYGYTF TGTGCCAGCAGTCCCCGGACAGGCCGCTATGGCTACACCTTC 14 TRBJ1-2 many TRBV6-5 TRBD1
CASSHSVREDETQYF TGCGCCAGCAGCCATTCGGTGCGGGAGGACGAGACCCAGTACTTC 15 TRBJ2-5 many TRBV4-3 TRBD2
CAISDQRDRNEQFF TGTGCCATCAGTGACCAGCGGGATCGGAATGAGCAGTTCTTC 14 TRBJ2-1 many TRBV10-3 TRBD2
CASSILAGGQETQYF TGTGCCAGTAGTATTTTAGCGGGAGGGCAAGAGACCCAGTACTTC 15 TRBJ2-5 few TRBV19 TRBD2
CASSLSLASTDTQYF TGTGCCAGCAGTTTATCACTAGCCTCCACAGATACGCAGTATTTT 15 TRBJ2-3 many TRBV27 .
CASSLGGLVGYEQYF TGCGCCAGCAGCTTGGGGGGACTAGTCGGCTACGAGCAGTACTTC 15 TRBJ2-7 many TRBV5-1 TRBD2
CASSSTTVGGETQYF TGTGCCAGCAGCTCTACGACAGTTGGGGGGGAGACCCAGTACTTC 15 TRBJ2-5 many TRBV7-2 .
CASSSRGAEAYEQYF TGTGCCAGCAGTTCCCGAGGAGCGGAGGCCTACGAGCAGTACTTC 15 TRBJ2-7 many TRBV28 .
CASSLGARREQYF TGCGCCAGCAGCTTGGGGGCCCGTCGGGAGCAGTACTTC 13 TRBJ2-7 many TRBV5-1 .
CSAPRLAGSYNEQFF TGCAGTGCTCCTAGACTAGCGGGATCCTACAATGAGCAGTTCTTC 15 TRBJ2-1 many TRBV20-1 TRBD2
CSATFLTDGPYEQYF TGCAGTGCTACCTTTCTTACGGACGGACCCTACGAGCAGTACTTC 15 TRBJ2-7 . TRBV20-1 .
CASSLTQRGTTDTQYF TGCGCCAGCAGCTTGACGCAGCGGGGTACCACAGATACGCAGTATTTT 16 TRBJ2-3 many TRBV5-1 TRBD2
CASSTTGPNYGYTF TGCGCCAGCAGCACCACAGGGCCTAACTATGGCTACACCTTC 14 TRBJ1-2 few TRBV5-1 .
CSVEVVQNFYGYTF TGCAGCGTTGAAGTGGTTCAGAACTTCTATGGCTACACCTTC 14 TRBJ1-2 many TRBV29-1 .
CASSSGLNTGKETQYF TGCGCCAGCAGCTCTGGCCTAAACACGGGGAAAGAGACCCAGTACTTC 16 TRBJ2-5 many TRBV5-1 .
CASRDGHRFYEQYF TGTGCCAGCAGGGATGGACATAGATTCTACGAGCAGTACTTC 14 TRBJ2-7 many TRBV6-2/TRBV6-3 .
CASSLRDQPQHF TGTGCCAGCTCTCTTAGGGATCAGCCCCAGCATTTT 12 TRBJ1-5 many TRBV18 .
CASSPQGEGTEAFF TGTGCCAGCAGCCCGCAGGGTGAGGGCACTGAAGCTTTCTTT 14 TRBJ1-1 many TRBV7-3 .
CASSEYSGRANEKLFF TGTGCCAGCAGCGAATATAGTGGCCGGGCTAATGAAAAACTGTTTTTT 16 TRBJ1-4 many TRBV7-9 .
CTSSFISSGRTGYPF TGTACCAGCAGCTTTATTTCCAGCGGGAGAACGGGCTACCCCTTC 15 TRBJ1-2 . TRBV5-4 .
CASSLVSWGTEAFF TGTGCCAGCAGCTTAGTAAGCTGGGGGACTGAAGCTTTCTTT 14 TRBJ1-1 few TRBV13 .
CASRPGLLAGELFF TGTGCCAGCAGACCGGGACTCTTGGCCGGGGAGCTGTTTTTT 14 TRBJ2-2 many TRBV6-1 .
CSASWDPDLTYEQYF TGCAGTGCTAGCTGGGATCCCGACCTAACCTACGAGCAGTACTTC 15 TRBJ2-7 once TRBV20-1 .
CAWDLLGSVNTEAFF TGTGCCTGGGACCTTCTTGGGAGTGTGAACACTGAAGCTTTCTTT 15 TRBJ1-1 few TRBV30 .
CASSKDPYREQFF TGTGCCAGCAGCAAAGACCCATACCGTGAGCAGTTCTTC 13 TRBJ2-1 few TRBV21-1 .
CSASQGPNYGYTF TGCAGTGCTAGTCAGGGGCCGAACTATGGCTACACCTTC 13 TRBJ1-2 many TRBV20-1 .
CASSIVPGGQPQHF TGTGCCAGTAGTATAGTCCCAGGGGGCCAGCCCCAGCATTTT 14 TRBJ1-5 . TRBV19 TRBD1
CASSLFRGSNRTEQYF TGTGCCAGCAGCCTCTTCCGCGGGAGCAACCGGACCGAGCAGTACTTC 16 TRBJ2-7 . TRBV21-1 .
CASSLQAGGDTQYF TGTGCCAGCAGTTTGCAGGCTGGGGGAGATACGCAGTATTTT 14 TRBJ2-3 many TRBV12-3/TRBV12-4 .
CASSRGGRGGSMNTEAFF TGTGCCAGCAGCCGAGGGGGGAGGGGGGGTTCTATGAACACTGAAGCTTTCTTT 18 TRBJ1-1 many TRBV3-1 .
CASSLRDSSLFTTDYEQYF TGTGCCAGCAGCTTAAGGGACAGCTCCCTATTCACTACGGACTACGAGCAGTACTTC 19 TRBJ2-7 many TRBV11-2 TRBD1
CSAKSRRSGRGNEQFF TGCAGTGCCAAGAGTAGGCGAAGCGGGAGAGGCAATGAGCAGTTCTTC 16 TRBJ2-1 many TRBV20-1 TRBD2
CASSDRTGPYEQYF TGTGCCAGCAGCGATAGGACGGGGCCCTACGAGCAGTACTTC 14 TRBJ2-7 many TRBV7-9 .
CASSPQRASGRSYNEQFF TGTGCCAGCTCACCACAGAGGGCTAGCGGGAGGTCCTACAATGAGCAGTTCTTC 18 TRBJ2-1 few TRBV18 TRBD2
CASSSLAGQETQYF TGTGCCAGCAGCTCACTAGCGGGACAAGAGACCCAGTACTTC 14 TRBJ2-5 many TRBV7-9 TRBD2
CASSPKTGTESSPLHF TGCGCCAGCAGCCCGAAGACCGGGACAGAGAGTTCACCCCTCCACTTT 16 TRBJ1-6 few TRBV5-1 TRBD1